Sequencing of this TCR beta chain was carried out in a study of naive and memory T cell subsets. J lost 3 bases, V lost 2 bases, and 7 bases had no gene match. Per the germline V gene, CDR1 is LGHNA and CDR2 is YNFKEQ. The CDR3 is made up of 17 amino acids. This clonotype has a handful of counts. An equimolar mix of two oligonucleotides served as the beta constant-region primer for TRBC1 and TRBC2. Ligated cDNA was amplified by four rounds of PCR with nested alpha and beta constant-region primers and SP2. In TCRdb, the UMI-ligation and nested PCR reads were re-called with MiXCR into one record per CDR3 protein. Here the sample spans some 80,000 distinct CDR3 sequences, about 8.2% being singletons.

The sequencing input was naive CD8+ T cells from blood. The TCR originated in a human donor in good health. The V call is TRBV4-2, the J call TRBJ2-3, with 11 bases matching TRBD2. In DNA form, the CDR3 reads TGTGCCAGCAGCCAATTACCGGGACTAGCGGTTACAGATACGCAGTATTTT. It translates to CASSQLPGLAVTDTQYF.